This T cell receptor (beta chain) was sequenced for a study of T cell responses to AZD1222 COVID-19 vaccine. The germline gives CDR1 SGHVS, CDR2 FQNEAQ. This CDR3 comprises 13 residues. Trimming removed 1 base at V and 7 bases at J, with 10 bases between. Data came from immunoSEQ multiplex PCR; TCRdb stores just in-frame clones and leaves some out. This table holds about 160,000 clones, under 95% found once. This receptor was identified in an adult who received the AZD1222 COVID-19 vaccine. V and J are TRBV7-8 and TRBJ1-2; D is uncertain. The sequenced sample was peripheral blood, obtained 28 days after the second AZD1222 dose. The DNA of the CDR3 is TGTGCCAGCAGCTTAGAACGGCAGGTTGGCTACACCTTC. Residues: CASSLERQVGYTF.